Each of the 15 T cell receptor beta chains below was sequenced from the same sample in a study of neurological immune-mediated disorders. MiXCR, applied by TCRdb to the 5' RACE reads, yields one record per CDR3 protein. The sample includes 70,000 or so distinct CDR3 sequences, about 3% of them seen just once. The specimen sequenced was PBMCs. Receptor source: a woman in her forties or fifties with multiple sclerosis.

This chain connects TRBV18 to TRBJ2-5; D could derive from TRBD1 or TRBD2 (5 bases each). CDR1 is KGHSH, CDR2 LQKENI, per germline. Deletions cut 3 bases from V and 12 bases from J, with 14 bases between. The CDR3 has 12 amino acids. The CDR3: CASSPNGDQEYF. The DNA of the CDR3 is TGTGCCAGCTCACCGAATGGGGACCAAGAGTACTTC.

Many counts were recorded for this clonotype. The CDR3 DNA sequence: TGTGCCAGCAGTGAACGGACAGGGGGCGTCACAGATACGCAGTATTTT. This gives the protein CASSERTGGVTDTQYF. The genes are TRBV25-1 and TRBJ2-3; TRBD1 matches at 11 bases. The CDR3 has 16 amino acids. V lost 2 bases and J lost 2; bases outside the gene matches: 3. Germline loops: CDR1 MGHDK, CDR2 SYGVNS.

This clonotype has a count of ten or more. The chain employs TRBV5-6 and TRBJ1-1; 7 positions match TRBD1. CDR3 size: 14 residues. Germline-derived CDR1 and CDR2 are SGHDT and YYEEEE. V shed 5 bases, J shed 6 bases, and the junction held 10 bases outside the gene matches. CDR3 region: CASSLGQVGAEAFF. The CDR3 coding sequence is TGTGCCAGCAGTTTAGGACAGGTAGGCGCTGAAGCTTTCTTT.

At least ten counts were recorded for this clonotype. This chain joins TRBV15 and TRBJ2-6, with D uncertain. Germline CDR1 LNHNV, CDR2 YYDKDF (reference sequence). The ends were cut back, 0 bases at V and 4 bases at J, with 7 bases in the middle. The CDR3 has 15 residues. The CDR3 protein is CATSRDGMGANVLTF. In DNA form, the CDR3 reads TGTGCCACCAGCAGAGATGGAATGGGGGCCAACGTCCTGACTTTC.

This clonotype has a count of ten or more. The chain joins TRBV20-1 to TRBJ2-4, with D uncertain. Per the germline V gene, CDR1 is DFQATT and CDR2 is SNEGSKA (reference sequence). CDR3 length: 14 residues. V was shortened by 3 bases and J by 1 base, with 10 bases between the two germline ends. CDR3 coding DNA: TGCAGTGCTAGTGTCCTATCGGCCAAAAACATTCAGTACTTC. It specifies CSASVLSAKNIQYF.

This clonotype was seen repeatedly, ten times or more. The rearrangement links TRBV5-8 to TRBJ2-5; a weak D match, TRBD1 (6 bases). Germline V gene lookup returns CDR1 SGHTS and CDR2 YDEGEE. The CDR3 has 13 amino acids. Trimming removed 2 bases from V and 3 bases from J, with 8 bases in between. The DNA for the CDR3 is TGTGCCAGCAGCTTCCACAGGGAAGAGACCCAGTACTTC. Translated, it gives CASSFHREETQYF.

The table lists this clonotype with many counts. V usage is TRBV18 and J usage is TRBJ1-6; 12 nucleotides agree with TRBD1. The CDR3 loop spans 16 amino acids. Germline loops: CDR1 KGHSH, CDR2 LQKENI. Losses at the gene ends were 3 bases for V and 10 bases for J; bases not matched to a gene: 7. The chain's CDR3 is CASSPSGQGAGSPLHF. The DNA for the CDR3 is TGTGCCAGCTCACCTTCGGGACAGGGGGCCGGATCACCCCTCCACTTT. Using reference TRBV18 and TRBJ1-6 for the parts outside the CDR3, the full variable domain is NAGVMQNPRHLVRRRGQEARLRCSPMKGHSHVYWYRQLPEEGLKFMVYLQKENIIDESGMPKERFSAEFPKEGPSILRIQQVVRGDSAAYFCASSPSGQGAGSPLHFGNGTRLTVT.

Ten or more counts support this clonotype. CDR3 sequence: CASRADNTYEQYF. The CDR3 nucleotides read TGTGCCAGCAGGGCAGACAATACCTACGAGCAGTACTTC. The gene calls are TRBV7-2 and TRBJ2-7, with no clear D. V shed 6 bases and J shed 2 bases, with 11 bases lying between them. Germline CDR1 is SGHTA and CDR2 is FQGNSA. This CDR3 has 13 amino acids.

This clonotype was seen many times. The chain combines TRBV7-9 with TRBJ2-1; unclear D gene. V was pared by 3 bases and J by 10 bases, with 7 bases between. In germline, CDR1 is SEHNR, CDR2 FQNEAQ (reference sequence). There are 11 residues in the CDR3. The CDR3 sequence: CASSFVEEQFF. In DNA, the CDR3 is TGTGCCAGCAGCTTTGTGGAGGAGCAGTTCTTC.

Many counts were recorded for this clonotype. The chain recombines TRBV7-2 with TRBJ2-1; TRBD2 might be the D (7 bases). The germline CDR1 and CDR2 sequences are SGHTA and FQGNSA. Trimming left V 1 base short and J 2 bases short, with 15 bases between. The CDR3 contains 17 residues. DNA for the CDR3: TGTGCCAGCAGCTTAGGGAAGGGGGGAGGGCCCTACAATGAGCAGTTCTTC. Translating it yields CASSLGKGGGPYNEQFF.

This clonotype came up many times. The CDR3 protein is CASSADRRNQPQHF. The CDR3 region has the DNA TGTGCCAGCAGTGCGGACAGGCGCAATCAGCCCCAGCATTTT. The chain joins TRBV27 to TRBJ1-5; 7 nucleotides match TRBD1. With 5 bases clipped from V and 2 bases from J, the junction kept 3 bases outside the gene matches. This CDR3 region has 14 residues. Germline V lookup: CDR1 MNHEY, CDR2 SMNVEV (reference sequence).

The table lists this clonotype with many counts. The CDR3 loop is CASRSSGEAGNTIYF. DNA of the CDR3: TGTGCCAGCAGATCCTCGGGGGAAGCTGGAAACACCATATATTTT. The chain links TRBV6-2 or TRBV6-3 to TRBJ1-3, with a weak D call TRBD1 (5 bases). The CDR3 has 15 amino acids. Per the germline V gene, CDR1 is MNHEY and CDR2 is SVGEGT. Trimming removed 6 bases from V and 2 bases from J, with 14 bases in between.

This clonotype was recorded many times. The V and J genes are TRBV20-1 and TRBJ2-1; the match to TRBD1 covers 10 bases. Germline CDR1 DFQATT, CDR2 SNEGSKA (reference sequence). The CDR3 covers 15 residues. The junction had 11 bases not matched to a gene; V was cut back by 5 bases and J by 7 bases. Here the CDR3 DNA reads TGCAGTGCTTCCGGGACAGGGGTAGAGCATAATGAGCAGTTCTTC. This translates into CSASGTGVEHNEQFF.

This clonotype was counted many times. This sequence joins TRBV7-2 and TRBJ1-3, with 8 positions matching TRBD1. The CDR3 totals 15 residues. J was trimmed by 1 base and V by 5 bases; bases with no gene match: 4. In germline, CDR1 is SGHTA, CDR2 FQGNSA. CDR3 loop: CASSLDRGSGNTIYF. The CDR3 nucleotides are TGTGCCAGCAGCCTAGACAGGGGTTCTGGAAACACCATATATTTT.

At least ten counts were recorded for this clonotype. This chain connects TRBV7-9 to TRBJ2-5, with TRBD1 matching over 8 bases. The CDR3 is 14 residues long. CDR1 and CDR2 (germline): SEHNR, FQNEAQ (reference sequence). Germline trimming cut 5 bases from V and 3 bases from J; bases unmatched to any gene: 5. The CDR3, as DNA: TGTGCCAGCAGCCGGGACAGGTTTGAAGAGACCCAGTACTTC. Its translation: CASSRDRFEETQYF.